The 5 T cell receptor beta chains presented below share a single source sample, sequenced in a study of spatial heterogeneity in lung cancer. The sample's time point: sample taken at primary tumor resection. TCRdb passed the 5' RACE reads through MiXCR, listing each CDR3 protein once. The sample has tens of thousands of distinct CDR3 sequences, roughly 6.4% seen once; the top ten hold 14% to 15%. This specimen consisted of PBMCs, obtained at surgery. These receptors were collected from a female donor with early-stage non-small cell lung cancer.

The chain carries TRBV2 and TRBJ2-1; 10 bases are shared with TRBD2. The CDR3 spans 15 residues. The V and J ends lost 4 bases and 13 bases, in that order; junction bases with no gene match: 13. Germline V lookup: CDR1 SNHLY, CDR2 FYNNEI. Written as DNA, the CDR3 is TGTGCCAGCAGTGGACAGCGGGGGGGCCGGTTTTTACAGTTCTTC. Translation gives CASSGQRGGRFLQFF.

This clonotype has a count of ten or more. This chain joins TRBV5-1 and TRBJ2-3, with D possibly being TRBD1 (6 bases). The length of the CDR3 is 15 residues. The germline V gene has CDR1 SGHRS and CDR2 YFSETQ. The V end was cut by 4 bases, the J end by 4 bases, with 16 bases between. For the CDR3, the DNA is TGCGCCAGCAGCCTCGAGCGCAGGGGAGCAGATACGCAGTATTTT. It codes for CASSLERRGADTQYF.

This clonotype was detected a few times. The V and J genes are TRBV10-3 and TRBJ1-4; TRBD1 is a possible D gene (6 bases). The CDR3 totals 13 residues. V lost 3 bases to trimming and J lost 8 bases, with 10 bases between them. CDR1 ENHRY and CDR2 SYGVKD come from the germline V gene. CDR3 DNA sequence: TGTGCCATCAGTGACCAGGGGAGGGAAAAACTGTTTTTT. This encodes CAISDQGREKLFF.

In this sample, this clonotype turned up many times. The V and J genes are TRBV9 and TRBJ2-2; D unclear. With 4 bases removed from V and 2 bases from J, the gap between germline ends came to 6 bases. The CDR3 contains 13 residues. Germline assignment: CDR1 SGDLS and CDR2 YYNGEE. The CDR3 reads CASSPQNTGELFF. For the CDR3, the DNA is TGTGCCAGCAGCCCCCAAAACACCGGGGAGCTGTTTTTT.

This clonotype appeared many times. This rearrangement joins TRBV14 to TRBJ1-2; weak D call: TRBD1 (6 bases). V was pared by 4 bases and J by 4 bases, with 16 bases between. CDR1 SGHDN and CDR2 FVKESK come from the germline V gene. The CDR3 is made up of 15 amino acids. The CDR3 loop reads CASSPLGGQIYGYTF. In DNA form, the CDR3 reads TGTGCCAGCAGCCCATTGGGTGGACAGATCTATGGCTACACCTTC.